This TCR beta chain was sequenced for a study of OX40 agonist ivuxolimab in advanced cancers. Assay used: immunoSEQ multiplex PCR; TCRdb lists only in-frame clones, some missing. Altogether more than 95,000 clones are present, approximately 94% being singletons, with the ten largest covering about 0.17%. The CDR3 runs 13 residues. Germline assignment: CDR1 SGHDN and CDR2 FVKESK. The junction had 7 bases not matched to a gene; V was cut back by 5 bases and J by 7 bases. Peripheral blood came from all dose cohorts at three timepoints. The rearrangement joins TRBV14 to TRBJ1-2; TRBD1 agrees at 7 bases. This receptor was identified in an adult with an advanced solid tumor such as melanoma, head and neck, liver or kidney cancer. The material was CD4+ or CD8+ T cells sorted from blood, obtained in a trial of the OX40 agonist ivuxolimab. In DNA form, the CDR3 reads TGTGCCAGCAGCTTACAGGGGATTCCTGGCTACACCTTC. This encodes CASSLQGIPGYTF.